This is a list of T cell receptor beta chains from one sample in a study of blood T cell repertoires in COVID-19. This table comes from immunoSEQ multiplex PCR, and its TCRdb copy is limited to in-frame clones, with some not included. The table records 200,000 to 250,000 clones, 86% of them present only once. Sequencing used peripheral blood. The origin of the receptors is a man aged 50-59 years with acute or convalescent COVID-19. Each CDR3 is given with its conserved first and last residue. The D gene is left open where the match is weak. Not all rows give a size; the values are once, few, many and, for expanded clones, a class.

d_call j_call clone_size v_call cdr3_nt cdr3_aa
NA TRBJ2-7 once TRBV10-2 TGCGCCAGCAGTGCCCGGGACAAAGGATTTTTCTACGAGCAGTACTTC CASSARDKGFFYEQYF
TRBD1 TRBJ1-1 NA TRBV6-5 TGTGCCAGCAGTTCGACAGGGGCGAACACTGAAGCTTTCTTT CASSSTGANTEAFF
TRBD1 TRBJ2-1 NA TRBV5-1 TGCGCCAGCAGCCCCGGGACAGCGGATAGCTCCTACAATGAGCAGTTCTTC CASSPGTADSSYNEQFF
TRBD1 TRBJ1-5 NA TRBV19 TGTGCCAGTAGTCCTCGTCGGGACAGGGGCGGCAATCAGCCCCAGCATTTT CASSPRRDRGGNQPQHF
TRBD1 TRBJ2-5 few TRBV23-1 TGCGCCAGCACCAAACCCCCCCGGACAGGACTTGAGACCCAGTACTTC CASTKPPRTGLETQYF
TRBD2 TRBJ2-3 NA TRBV19 TGTGCCAGTAGCCAAACGGGGGGGCGGCGGGAAGATACGCAGTATTTT CASSQTGGRREDTQYF
NA TRBJ1-6 once TRBV9 TGTGCCAGCAGCGCCGCCGCCCTAGCGCCCCTCCACTTT CASSAAALAPLHF
NA TRBJ1-5 once TRBV18 TGTGCCAGCTCACCAGGGGAGGGGAATCAGCCCCAGCATTTT CASSPGEGNQPQHF
TRBD1 TRBJ1-5 few TRBV6-6 TGTGCCAGCAGGGGACAGGGTAGCAATCAGCCCCAGCATTTT CASRGQGSNQPQHF
NA TRBJ1-2 NA TRBV10-3 TGTGCCATCAGTGAGGGGGAGGGTGGGGATTATGGCTACACCTTC CAISEGEGGDYGYTF
TRBD2 TRBJ2-5 NA TRBV2 TGTGCCAGCAGTGTAGGGACTAGCGGTGGCGAGACCCAGTACTTC CASSVGTSGGETQYF
NA TRBJ1-2 NA TRBV6-5 TGTGCCAGCAGAGTGGGCAGCCTCTATGGCTACACCTTC CASRVGSLYGYTF
NA TRBJ2-7 NA TRBV6-5 TGTGCCAGCAGTTACCAGCAGGGTAACTACGAGCAGTACTTC CASSYQQGNYEQYF
TRBD1 TRBJ1-1 NA TRBV5-6 TGTGCCAGCAGCCCCCTCCCAGGGGGCACTGAAGCTTTCTTT CASSPLPGGTEAFF
TRBD1 TRBJ1-2 once TRBV6-6 TGTGCCAGCAGTGGCACAGGGGATGGCTATGGCTACACCTTC CASSGTGDGYGYTF
TRBD1 TRBJ1-1 NA TRBV5-1 TGCGCCAGCAGCTTCAGACAGGGGTCCACTGAAGCTTTCTTT CASSFRQGSTEAFF